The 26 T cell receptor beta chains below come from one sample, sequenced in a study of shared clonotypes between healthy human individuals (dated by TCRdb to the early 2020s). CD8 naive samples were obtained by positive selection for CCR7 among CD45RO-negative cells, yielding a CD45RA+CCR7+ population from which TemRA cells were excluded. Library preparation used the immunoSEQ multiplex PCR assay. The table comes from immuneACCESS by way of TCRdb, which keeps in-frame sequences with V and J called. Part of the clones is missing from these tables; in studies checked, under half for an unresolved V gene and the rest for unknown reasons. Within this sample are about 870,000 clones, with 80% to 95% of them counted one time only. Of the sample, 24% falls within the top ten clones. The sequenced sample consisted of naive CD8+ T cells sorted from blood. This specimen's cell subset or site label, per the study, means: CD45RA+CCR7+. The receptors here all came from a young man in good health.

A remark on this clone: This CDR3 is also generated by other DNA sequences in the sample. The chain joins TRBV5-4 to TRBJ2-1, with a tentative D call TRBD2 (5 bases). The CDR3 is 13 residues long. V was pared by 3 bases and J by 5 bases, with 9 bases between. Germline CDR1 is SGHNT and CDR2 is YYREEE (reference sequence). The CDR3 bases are TGTGCCAGCAGCTCTGGACTGGACAATGAGCAGTTCTTC. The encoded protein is CASSSGLDNEQFF.

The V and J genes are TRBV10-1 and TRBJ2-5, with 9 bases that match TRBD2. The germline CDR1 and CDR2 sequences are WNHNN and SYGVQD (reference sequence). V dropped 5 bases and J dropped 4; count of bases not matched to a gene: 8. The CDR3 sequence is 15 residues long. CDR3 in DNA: TGCGCCAGCAGTCAATATAGCGGGAGCGGAGAGACCCAGTACTTC. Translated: CASSQYSGSGETQYF.

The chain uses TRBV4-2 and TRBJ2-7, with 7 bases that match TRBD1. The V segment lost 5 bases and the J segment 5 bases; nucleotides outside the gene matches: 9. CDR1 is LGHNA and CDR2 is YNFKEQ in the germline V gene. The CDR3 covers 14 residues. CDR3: CASSGDRDGDEQYF. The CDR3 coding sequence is TGTGCCAGCAGCGGCGACAGGGACGGGGACGAGCAGTACTTC.

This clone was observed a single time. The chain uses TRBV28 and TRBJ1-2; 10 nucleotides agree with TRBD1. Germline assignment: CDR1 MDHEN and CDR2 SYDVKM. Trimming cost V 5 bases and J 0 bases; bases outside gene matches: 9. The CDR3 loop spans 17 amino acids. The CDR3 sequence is CASSPRDRGTPNYGYTF. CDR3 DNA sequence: TGTGCCAGCAGTCCCCGGGACAGGGGAACCCCTAACTATGGCTACACCTTC.

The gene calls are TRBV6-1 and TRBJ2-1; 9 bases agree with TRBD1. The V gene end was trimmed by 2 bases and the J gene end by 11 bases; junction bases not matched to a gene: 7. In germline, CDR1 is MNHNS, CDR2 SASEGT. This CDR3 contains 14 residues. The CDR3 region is CASSEFGQGNQQFF. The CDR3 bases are TGTGCCAGCAGTGAATTCGGACAGGGGAACCAGCAGTTCTTC.

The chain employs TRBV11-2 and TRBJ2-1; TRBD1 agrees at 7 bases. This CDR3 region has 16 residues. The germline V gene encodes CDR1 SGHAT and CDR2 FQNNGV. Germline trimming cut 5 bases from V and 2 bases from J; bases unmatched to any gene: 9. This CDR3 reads CASSPGTQGAYNEQFF. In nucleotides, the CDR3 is TGTGCCAGCAGCCCCGGGACGCAGGGGGCCTACAATGAGCAGTTCTTC.

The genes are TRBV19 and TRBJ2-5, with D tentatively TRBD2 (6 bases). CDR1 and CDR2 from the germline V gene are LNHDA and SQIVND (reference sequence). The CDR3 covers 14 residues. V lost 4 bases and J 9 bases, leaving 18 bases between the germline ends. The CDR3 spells CASSTRTLPGAQYF. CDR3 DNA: TGTGCCAGTAGTACCAGGACTCTGCCGGGGGCCCAGTACTTC. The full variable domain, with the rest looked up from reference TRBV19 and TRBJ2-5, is DGGITQSPKYLFRKEGQNVTLSCEQNLNHDAMYWYRQDPGQGLRLIYYSQIVNDFQKGDIAEGYSVSREKKESFPLTVTSAQKNPTAFYLCASSTRTLPGAQYFGPGTRLLVL.

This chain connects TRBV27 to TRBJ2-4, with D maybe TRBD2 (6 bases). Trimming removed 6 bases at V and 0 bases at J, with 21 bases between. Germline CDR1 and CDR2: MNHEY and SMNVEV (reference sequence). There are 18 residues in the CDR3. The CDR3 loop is CASSSLASEGLAKNIQYF. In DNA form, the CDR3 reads TGTGCCAGCAGCTCTCTGGCTAGCGAGGGTCTAGCCAAAAACATTCAGTACTTC.

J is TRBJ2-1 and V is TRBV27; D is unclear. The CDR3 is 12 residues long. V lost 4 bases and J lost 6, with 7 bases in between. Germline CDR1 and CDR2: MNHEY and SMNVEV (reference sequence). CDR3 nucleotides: TGTGCCAGCAGTTCCCCGCCCAATGAGCAGTTCTTC. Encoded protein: CASSSPPNEQFF.

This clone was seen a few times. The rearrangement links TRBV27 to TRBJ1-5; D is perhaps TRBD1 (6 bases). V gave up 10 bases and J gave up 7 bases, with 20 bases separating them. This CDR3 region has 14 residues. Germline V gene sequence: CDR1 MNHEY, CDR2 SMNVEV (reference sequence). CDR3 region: CATSPLGGVQPQHF. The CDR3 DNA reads TGTGCCACTAGCCCCCTGGGGGGCGTACAGCCCCAGCATTTT.

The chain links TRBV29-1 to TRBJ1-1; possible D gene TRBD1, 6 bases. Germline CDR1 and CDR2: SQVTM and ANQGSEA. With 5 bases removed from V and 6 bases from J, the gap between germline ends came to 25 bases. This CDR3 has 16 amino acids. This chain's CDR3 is CSVLEFGGLESPEAFF. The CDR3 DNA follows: TGCAGCGTTCTCGAGTTCGGGGGCTTGGAGAGTCCTGAAGCTTTCTTT.

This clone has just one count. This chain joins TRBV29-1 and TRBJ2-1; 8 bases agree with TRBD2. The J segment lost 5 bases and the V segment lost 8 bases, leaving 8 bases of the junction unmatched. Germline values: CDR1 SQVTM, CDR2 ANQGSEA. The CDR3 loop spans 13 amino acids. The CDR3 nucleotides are TGCAGCCCCCTCTTAGCGGGAAACAATGAGCAGTTCTTC. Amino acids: CSPLLAGNNEQFF.

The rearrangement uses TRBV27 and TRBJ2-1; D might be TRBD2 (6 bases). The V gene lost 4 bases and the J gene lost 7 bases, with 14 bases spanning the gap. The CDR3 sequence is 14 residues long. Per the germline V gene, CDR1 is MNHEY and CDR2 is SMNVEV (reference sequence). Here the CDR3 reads CASSSLGLTNEQFF. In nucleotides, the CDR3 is TGTGCCAGCAGTTCCCTGGGACTCACGAATGAGCAGTTCTTC.

The CDR3 DNA reads as TGTGCCAGCAGTCCCGGAAGACATGAGCAGTTCTTC. This sequence encodes CASSPGRHEQFF. This chain uses TRBV6-6 with TRBJ2-1; unclear D gene. This CDR3 is 12 amino acids long. V was trimmed by 5 bases and J by 8 bases, leaving 10 bases between them. The germline V gene has CDR1 MNHNY and CDR2 SVGAGI (reference sequence).

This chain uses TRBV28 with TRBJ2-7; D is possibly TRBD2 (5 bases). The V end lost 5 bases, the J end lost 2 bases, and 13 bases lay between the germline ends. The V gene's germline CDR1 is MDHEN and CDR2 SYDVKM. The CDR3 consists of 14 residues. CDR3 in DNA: TGTGCCAGCAGTCCCGACCCGGGAACCTACGAGCAGTACTTC. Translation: CASSPDPGTYEQYF.

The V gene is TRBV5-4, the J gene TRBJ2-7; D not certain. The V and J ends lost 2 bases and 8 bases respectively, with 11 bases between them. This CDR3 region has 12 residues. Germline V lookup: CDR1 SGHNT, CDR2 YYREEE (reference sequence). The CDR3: CASSFGPDKQYF. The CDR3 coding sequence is TGTGCCAGCAGCTTCGGACCGGATAAGCAGTACTTC.

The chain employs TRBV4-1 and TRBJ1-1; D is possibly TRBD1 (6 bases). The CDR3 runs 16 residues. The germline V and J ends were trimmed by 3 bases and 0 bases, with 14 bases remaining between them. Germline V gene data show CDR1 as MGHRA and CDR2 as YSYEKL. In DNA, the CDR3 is TGCGCCAGCAGCCATCTCTTGGCAGGGGTGAACACTGAAGCTTTCTTT. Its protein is CASSHLLAGVNTEAFF.

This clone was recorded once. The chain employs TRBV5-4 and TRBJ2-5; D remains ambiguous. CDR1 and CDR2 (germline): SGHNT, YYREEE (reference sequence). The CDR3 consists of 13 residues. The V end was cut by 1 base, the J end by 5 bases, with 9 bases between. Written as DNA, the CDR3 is TGTGCCAGCAGCTTGAATCCGGGCGAGACCCAGTACTTC. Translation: CASSLNPGETQYF.

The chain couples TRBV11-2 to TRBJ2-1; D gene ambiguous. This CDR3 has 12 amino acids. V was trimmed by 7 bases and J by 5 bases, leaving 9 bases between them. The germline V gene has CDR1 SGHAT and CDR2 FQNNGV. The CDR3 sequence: CASTLLDNEQFF. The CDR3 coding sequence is TGTGCCAGCACCTTGCTGGACAATGAGCAGTTCTTC.

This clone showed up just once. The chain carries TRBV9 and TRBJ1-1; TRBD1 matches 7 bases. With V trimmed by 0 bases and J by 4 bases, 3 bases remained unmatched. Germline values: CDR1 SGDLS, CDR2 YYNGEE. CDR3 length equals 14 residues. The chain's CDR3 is CASSVGSGGTEAFF. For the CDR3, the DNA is TGTGCCAGCAGCGTAGGTTCAGGGGGCACTGAAGCTTTCTTT.

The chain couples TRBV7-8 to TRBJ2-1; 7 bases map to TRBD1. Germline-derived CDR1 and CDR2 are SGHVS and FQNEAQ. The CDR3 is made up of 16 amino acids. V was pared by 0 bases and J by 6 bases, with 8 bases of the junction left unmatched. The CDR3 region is CASSLADRASSNEQFF. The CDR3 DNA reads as TGTGCCAGCAGCTTAGCTGACAGGGCTTCTAGCAATGAGCAGTTCTTC.

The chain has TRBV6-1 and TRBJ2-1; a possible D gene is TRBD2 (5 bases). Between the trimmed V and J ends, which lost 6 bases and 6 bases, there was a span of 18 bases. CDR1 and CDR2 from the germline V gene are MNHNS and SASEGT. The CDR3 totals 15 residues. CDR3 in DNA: TGTGCCAGCAGGGAACGGGGAGTGGGCCTCAATGAGCAGTTCTTC. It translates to CASRERGVGLNEQFF.

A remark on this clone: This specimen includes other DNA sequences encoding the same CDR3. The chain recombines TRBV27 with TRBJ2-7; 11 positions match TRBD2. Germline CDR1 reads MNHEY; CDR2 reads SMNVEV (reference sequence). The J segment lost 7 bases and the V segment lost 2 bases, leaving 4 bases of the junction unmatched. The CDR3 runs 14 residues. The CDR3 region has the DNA TGTGCCAGCAGTTTAGGGACTAGCGGCGGGGAGCAGTACTTC. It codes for CASSLGTSGGEQYF.

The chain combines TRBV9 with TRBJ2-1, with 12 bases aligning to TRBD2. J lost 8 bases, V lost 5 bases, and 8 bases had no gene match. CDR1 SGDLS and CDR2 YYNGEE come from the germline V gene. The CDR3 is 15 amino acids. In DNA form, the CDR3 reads TGTGCCAGCAGAGAGACTAGCGGGAGCGAGGATGAGCAGTTCTTC. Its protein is CASRETSGSEDEQFF.

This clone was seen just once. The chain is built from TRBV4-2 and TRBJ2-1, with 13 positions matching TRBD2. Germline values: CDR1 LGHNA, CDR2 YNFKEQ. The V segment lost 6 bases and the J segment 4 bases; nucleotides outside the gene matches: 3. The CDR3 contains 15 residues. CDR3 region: CASSGLAGVYNEQFF. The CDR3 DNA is TGTGCCAGCAGTGGACTAGCGGGAGTATACAATGAGCAGTTCTTC.

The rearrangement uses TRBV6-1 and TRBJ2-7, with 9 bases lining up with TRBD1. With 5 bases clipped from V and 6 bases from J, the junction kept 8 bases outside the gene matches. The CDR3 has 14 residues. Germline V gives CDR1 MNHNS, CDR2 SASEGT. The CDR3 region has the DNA TGTGCCAGCAGTCCAAGCGGACAGGGGCTCGAGCAGTACTTC. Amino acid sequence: CASSPSGQGLEQYF.